The entry below describes one TCR beta chain. The data stem from a study of T cell changes during pregnancy in multiple sclerosis. This table comes from immunoSEQ multiplex PCR, and its TCRdb copy is limited to in-frame clones, with some not included. Seen here are about 50,000 clones, 80% to 95% observed once, and the top ten hold 0.39%. CDR1 is SGHTA and CDR2 is FQGNSA in the germline V gene. The CDR3 contains 14 residues. V lost 3 bases and J lost 6, with 11 bases in between. The source was CD4+ T cells from peripheral blood mononuclear cells, collected after pregnancy. This rearrangement joins TRBV7-2 to TRBJ2-2; D is ambiguous. This TCR was recovered from a female donor with multiple sclerosis, enrolled in a pregnancy study. CDR3 sequence: CASSFGPGPGELFF. The CDR3 coding sequence is TGTGCCAGCAGCTTTGGGCCAGGTCCCGGGGAGCTGTTTTTT.